These 13 T cell receptor beta chains share one sample of origin, sequenced in a study of cytomegalovirus exposure and HLA in healthy donors. Primers for the PCR totalled 60 Vbeta and 13 Jbeta. Data came from immunoSEQ multiplex PCR; TCRdb stores just in-frame clones and leaves some out. The sample lists about 110,000 clones, 81% seen once, with roughly 2% in the top ten. Sequencing was performed on PBMCs. The receptors come from a woman aged 25 to 39 in good health and CMV-seronegative.

V is TRBV14 and J is TRBJ2-1; D is uncertain. V was clipped by 2 bases and J by 2 bases, with 10 bases between them. The CDR3 contains 15 residues. The germline CDR1 and CDR2 sequences are SGHDN and FVKESK. CDR3: CASSQLVAPYNEQFF. Here the CDR3 DNA reads TGTGCCAGCAGCCAACTTGTAGCTCCCTACAATGAGCAGTTCTTC.

A few counts support this clone. The rearrangement uses TRBV7-2 and TRBJ2-3; TRBD2 agrees at 8 bases. The CDR3 spans 16 residues. Germline V lookup: CDR1 SGHTA, CDR2 FQGNSA. V shed 1 base, J shed 6 bases, and the junction held 9 bases outside the gene matches. CDR3 amino acids: CASSLGVAGRGDTQYF. Written as DNA, the CDR3 is TGTGCCAGCAGCTTAGGGGTAGCGGGGAGGGGGGATACGCAGTATTTT.

This rearrangement joins TRBV5-8 to TRBJ1-1; possible D gene TRBD1, 6 bases. From germline, CDR1 is SGHTS and CDR2 YDEGEE. V lost 1 base and J 5 bases, leaving 12 bases between the germline ends. The CDR3 loop spans 14 amino acids. The CDR3 DNA follows: TGTGCCAGCAGCTTGACAGGGCTTAGTACTGAAGCTTTCTTT. This encodes CASSLTGLSTEAFF.

A word on this clone: The sample carries other DNA sequences with the same CDR3. The genes are TRBV7-3 and TRBJ2-2, with 13 positions matching TRBD2. The CDR3 has 16 amino acids. Germline trimming cut 5 bases from V and 5 bases from J; bases unmatched to any gene: 5. Germline CDR1 is SGHTA and CDR2 is FQGTGA. The CDR3: CASSLGLAGATGELFF. Here the CDR3 DNA reads TGTGCCAGCAGCCTCGGACTAGCGGGAGCGACCGGGGAGCTGTTTTTT.

CDR3 in DNA: TGTGCCAGCAGTCCCCCGTCTGGAAACACCATATATTTT. It specifies CASSPPSGNTIYF. The chain joins TRBV5-4 to TRBJ1-3, with unresolved D. V shed 5 bases and J shed 1 base, with 7 bases lying between them. The CDR3 extends over 13 amino acids. CDR1 and CDR2 from the germline V gene are SGHNT and YYREEE (reference sequence).

A single count supports this clone. This chain links TRBV5-4 with TRBJ2-1; perhaps TRBD2 as D (6 bases). This CDR3 comprises 15 residues. Germline CDR1 and CDR2: SGHNT and YYREEE (reference sequence). Trimming shortened V by 4 bases and J by 5 bases, and 16 bases separated the two germline ends. CDR3 amino acids: CASSLTGTPNNEQFF. The CDR3 DNA reads as TGTGCCAGCAGCCTAACCGGGACTCCCAACAATGAGCAGTTCTTC. The whole variable domain, remainder taken from reference TRBV5-4 and TRBJ2-1, is ETGVTQSPTHLIKTRGQQVTLRCSSQSGHNTVSWYQQALGQGPQFIFQYYREEENGRGNFPPRFSGLQFPNYSSELNVNALELDDSALYLCASSLTGTPNNEQFFGPGTRLTVL.

This clone was seen only once. The rearrangement uses TRBV5-5 and TRBJ2-1, with 10 nucleotides matching TRBD2. Germline lookup yields CDR1 SGHKS and CDR2 YYEKEE (reference sequence). Losses at the gene ends were 4 bases for V and 6 bases for J; bases not matched to a gene: 7. The CDR3 consists of 15 residues. The CDR3 coding sequence is TGTGCCAGCAGCCCCAGCGGGAGGGTCGGCAATGAGCAGTTCTTC. This gives the protein CASSPSGRVGNEQFF.

CDR3 nucleotides: TGTGCCTGGAGTTTCGGGACAGGCAATCAGCCCCAGCATTTT. Translated, it gives CAWSFGTGNQPQHF. The gene calls are TRBV30 and TRBJ1-5; 7 nucleotides agree with TRBD1. The CDR3 covers 14 residues. V dropped 2 bases and J dropped 2; count of bases not matched to a gene: 3. From germline, CDR1 is GTSNPN and CDR2 SVGIG (reference sequence).

This chain links TRBV7-8 with TRBJ1-1, with D unresolved. The CDR3 is made up of 13 amino acids. Trimming cost V 1 base and J 11 bases, with 14 bases left between them. Germline CDR1 and CDR2: SGHVS and FQNEAQ. CDR3 bases: TGTGCCAGCAGCTTAGATCCCCGCCGGGAGGCTTTCTTT. Translated: CASSLDPRREAFF.

The chain links TRBV5-8 to TRBJ2-7; 7 nucleotides agree with TRBD1. Germline V CDR1 and CDR2: SGHTS, YDEGEE. V dropped 9 bases and J dropped 1; count of bases not matched to a gene: 13. CDR3 length equals 15 residues. The CDR3 is CATALLQGISYEQYF. The CDR3 region has the DNA TGTGCCACCGCACTTCTACAGGGGATTTCCTACGAGCAGTACTTC.

In regard to this clone: The junction differs from germline at one of its ends, possibly a read error. The chain employs TRBV7-9 and TRBJ2-1; D may be TRBD1 (6 bases). In germline, CDR1 is SEHNR, CDR2 FQNEAQ (reference sequence). The CDR3 has 19 amino acids. CDR3 amino acids: CSSSPRTVIREVPYNEQFF. In nucleotides, the CDR3 is TGTTCCAGCAGCCCTAGGACAGTTATCCGTGAAGTCCCCTACAATGAGCAGTTCTTC.

This clone has more than one count but fewer than ten. The chain carries TRBV28 and TRBJ1-1, with D unclear. Trimming stripped 1 base from V and 1 base from J, with 13 bases between. Germline assignment: CDR1 MDHEN and CDR2 SYDVKM. This CDR3 has 16 amino acids. The CDR3 loop is CASSLSRSESNTEAFF. The CDR3 region has the DNA TGTGCCAGCAGTTTATCGAGATCGGAGTCGAACACTGAAGCTTTCTTT.

The chain has TRBV6-5 and TRBJ2-7, with TRBD1 identical over 12 bases. The CDR3 is 16 residues long. Per the germline V gene, CDR1 is MNHEY and CDR2 is SVGAGI. The junction had 5 bases not matched to a gene; V was cut back by 2 bases and J by 3 bases. CDR3 sequence (DNA): TGTGCCAGCAGTTACGCCGGGACAGGGGGCGTCTACGAGCAGTACTTC. Protein product: CASSYAGTGGVYEQYF.